A selection of T cell receptor beta chains follows, all from one sample in a study of response to subunit inactivated influenza vaccine. Via MiXCR, TCRdb re-called the RT-PCR reads, giving one row per CDR3 protein. The data contain around 790,000 distinct CDR3 sequences, over 20% of them seen just once; the ten biggest clones take up 10%. The sequences come from PBMCs from blood, collected around 5 days after vaccination. The receptors shown here come from a man in his forties or fifties who received an inactivated influenza vaccine. CDR3s include the opening cysteine and the closing phenylalanine or tryptophan. D genes are given only for firm matches. Rows may omit the clone size; those that give it use once, few, many or a size class.

-	TRBJ1-4	-	TRBV6-5	TGTGCCAGCAGTTACGACCCCTTAGGGAATGAAAAACTGTTTTTT	CASSYDPLGNEKLFF
few	TRBJ2-3	-	TRBV5-1	TGCGCCAGCAGTTGGGGAGATTCTAGCACAGATACGCAGTATTTT	CASSWGDSSTDTQYF
few	TRBJ1-1	-	TRBV20-1	TGCAGTGCTAGAGCGTCGTGGGGGACCACTGAAGCTTTCTTT	CSARASWGTTEAFF
-	TRBJ2-7	TRBD1	TRBV5-1	TGCGCCAGCAGCTGGACAGGGGTCTACGAGCAGTACTTC	CASSWTGVYEQYF
few	TRBJ2-1	TRBD1	TRBV9	TGTGCCAGCAGCCTGGGGACAGGCCCTACTAAGGGCAATGAGCAGTTCTTC	CASSLGTGPTKGNEQFF
-	TRBJ2-1	-	TRBV18	TGTGCCAGCTCACCACCGGTCGGGATTGAGCAGTTCTTC	CASSPPVGIEQFF
few	TRBJ2-5	-	TRBV7-2	TGTGCCAGCAGCTTAGGAGCAGTCCGAGAGACCCAGTACTTC	CASSLGAVRETQYF
-	TRBJ2-5	-	TRBV9	TGTGCCAGCAGCGCGGGGACACAGCATCAAGAGACCCAGTACTTC	CASSAGTQHQETQYF
-	TRBJ2-1	-	TRBV12-3/TRBV12-4	TGTGCCAGCTGCTCAAATGGGTACTACAATGAGCAGTTCTTC	CASCSNGYYNEQFF
few	TRBJ1-2	-	TRBV2	TGTGCCACCTCGCCCAGGGGTAGGAGCTACACCTTC	CATSPRGRSYTF
few	TRBJ2-1	TRBD2	TRBV3-1	TGTGCCAGCAGCCAAGCGACTAGCGGTAAAAATGAGCAGTTCTTC	CASSQATSGKNEQFF
many	TRBJ2-1	TRBD2	TRBV25-1	TGTGCCAGCACGAGCGGGGTAAACTCCTACAATGAGCAGTTCTTC	CASTSGVNSYNEQFF
once	TRBJ2-7	-	TRBV7-6	TGTGCCAGCAGCTTGTACAGGGCTGAGCAGTACTTC	CASSLYRAEQYF
-	TRBJ2-1	-	TRBV5-1	TGCGCCAGCAGCCCCGGGGGGTCTACAGGGAAGGATGAGCAGTTCTTC	CASSPGGSTGKDEQFF
-	TRBJ2-7	-	TRBV5-5	TGTGCCAGCAGCCCCCGGGACCCCTACGAGCAGTACTTC	CASSPRDPYEQYF
few	TRBJ2-5	-	TRBV20-1	TGCAGTGCTTCGAACTTACGGAATAACCAAGAGACCCAGTACTTC	CSASNLRNNQETQYF
-	TRBJ2-5	TRBD1	TRBV29-1	TGCAGCGTCCGGACAGGGTATCAAGAGACCCAGTACTTC	CSVRTGYQETQYF
once	TRBJ1-1	-	TRBV29-1	TGCAGCTTCGCCTTTACCCAGGGCGCTGAAGCTTTCTTT	CSFAFTQGAEAFF
few	TRBJ2-2	-	TRBV20-1	TGCAGTGCTAGCGGTCGCCGGGGCACCGGGGAGCTGTTTTTT	CSASGRRGTGELFF
many	TRBJ2-7	-	TRBV10-3	TGTGCCATCAGTGAGCCGCCCGGGACACGGAATACCTACGAGCAGTACTTC	CAISEPPGTRNTYEQYF
few	TRBJ2-3	-	TRBV7-8	TGTGCCAGCAGCACCACGGGAGCCCCCACAGATACGCAGTATTTT	CASSTTGAPTDTQYF
-	TRBJ2-7	-	TRBV7-9	TGTGCCAGCAGCTTACCAGGACCCCCGGGGAACGAGCAGTACTTC	CASSLPGPPGNEQYF
few	TRBJ2-5	TRBD1	TRBV5-1	TGCGCCAGCAGAGGGACAGGGGGGATCCAAGAGACCCAGTACTTC	CASRGTGGIQETQYF
-	TRBJ2-5	-	TRBV2	TGTGCCAGCAGCGAGAGGACAGCTAAAGAGACCCAGTACTTC	CASSERTAKETQYF
-	TRBJ2-3	-	TRBV5-8	TGTGCCAGCAGCGCTCGTGGACAAGGGATAAGCACAGATACGCAGTATTTT	CASSARGQGISTDTQYF
few	TRBJ1-2	-	TRBV20-1	TGCAGTGCTAGCGGGGAAAGTGGCTATGGCTACACCTTC	CSASGESGYGYTF
-	TRBJ2-5	TRBD1	TRBV20-1	TGCAGTGCTAGTCTCAGGGGGCCGAGTGAGACCCAGTACTTC	CSASLRGPSETQYF
few	TRBJ1-6	-	TRBV7-2	TGTGCCAGCAGCTCCCAGGGACGGATGATTAATTCACCCCTCCACTTT	CASSSQGRMINSPLHF
few	TRBJ2-3	TRBD2	TRBV30	TGTGCCTGGAGAACAGCCCCGGGACTAGCGGGAGAGAATACGCAGTATTTT	CAWRTAPGLAGENTQYF